This TCR beta chain was observed in a study of T cell responses to AZD1222 COVID-19 vaccine. For this clone: Its antigen is not known.

Whole-study findings and limits: A reported finding is that nearly half of spike-specific TCRs target unmutated variant regions. No day 14 peak samples; only post-peak repertoires were characterized. Clonal diversity was possibly underestimated, and white British individuals and females predominated among donors. CD4 TCRs linked to vaccination spanned spike, dominating at 160-218 and 743-854.

TCRdb's table, derived via immunoSEQ multiplex PCR, lists solely in-frame clones and lacks some. The data show around 130,000 clones, with 88% seen just once and approximately 3% held by the top ten. CDR1 and CDR2 from the germline V gene are SGHRS and YFSETQ. Trimming took 7 bases from V and 0 from J, leaving 13 bases between them. The CDR3 extends over 15 amino acids. This TCR was sampled from an adult who received the AZD1222 COVID-19 vaccine. Sequencing was performed on peripheral blood, taken 28 days after the second AZD1222 dose. The genes are TRBV5-1 and TRBJ1-4, with D possibly being TRBD1 (5 bases). The CDR3 sequence is CASGRGSATNEKLFF. The CDR3 bases are TGCGCCAGCGGACGGGGGAGTGCAACTAATGAAAAACTGTTTTTT.